This is a list of T cell receptor beta chains from one sample in a study of blood T cell repertoires in COVID-19. TCRdb's copy holds only in-frame clones and misses some; the assay was immunoSEQ multiplex PCR. The sample yields roughly 200,000 clones, around 83% seen once. The sequenced sample was peripheral blood. The source of these receptors is a man aged 40-49 years with active or convalescent COVID-19. Both conserved end residues are part of each CDR3. The D gene is left open where the match is weak. The size of a clone is reported for some rows only, either as once, few or many, or as a class for expanded clones.

D	size	V	J	DNA	CDR3
TRBD1	-	TRBV7-9	TRBJ1-2	TGTGCCAGCGGGATGACAGGGGGCTATGGCTACACCTTC	CASGMTGGYGYTF
TRBD1	-	TRBV5-1	TRBJ2-4	TGCGCCAGCAGCTTGGAAGGGACAGGGATTAGAAACATTCAGTACTTC	CASSLEGTGIRNIQYF
-	-	TRBV30	TRBJ1-6	TGTGCCTGGAGTGTATGGCAGGGCGAACCACCTACCCAAAATTCACCCCTCCACTTT	CAWSVWQGEPPTQNSPLHF
-	-	TRBV6-5	TRBJ1-5	TGTGCCAGCAGCCGGGACACGGGGATCAATCAGCCCCAGCATTTT	CASSRDTGINQPQHF
-	once	TRBV24-1	TRBJ2-1	TGTGCCACCAGTGATTTAGAGCGTTCCAATGAGCAGTTCTTC	CATSDLERSNEQFF
-	-	TRBV27	TRBJ1-2	TGTGCCAGCAGTTTTAAGGGGGTTAGCTATGGCTACACCTTC	CASSFKGVSYGYTF
-	-	TRBV30	TRBJ2-7	TGTGCCTGGACCCGACAGGCCCCTAGCTACGAGCAGTACTTC	CAWTRQAPSYEQYF
TRBD2	-	TRBV12-5	TRBJ2-1	TGTGCTAGTGGACAAACAGTAGCGGGATACAATGAGCAGTTCTTC	CASGQTVAGYNEQFF
TRBD2	-	TRBV2	TRBJ2-7	TGTGCCAGCAGTCGGGGTAGCGGGATGTACGAGCAGTACTTC	CASSRGSGMYEQYF
TRBD1	-	TRBV5-1	TRBJ2-5	TGCGCCAGCGTTCGGACAGGGACGGGAGAGACCCAGTACTTC	CASVRTGTGETQYF
-	-	TRBV30	TRBJ1-2	TGTGCCTGGAGGGCGGCGGGGGGCCAAAACTATGGCTACACCTTC	CAWRAAGGQNYGYTF
-	-	TRBV5-1	TRBJ2-5	TGCGCCAGCAGCCCCACTGGAGAGACCCAGTACTTC	CASSPTGETQYF
-	few	TRBV10-1	TRBJ1-3	TGCGCCAGCAGTACTGAGAGCTCTGGAAACACCATATATTTT	CASSTESSGNTIYF
-	-	TRBV27	TRBJ2-1	TGTGCCAGCAGTTTATATTTGAGTGGTGAGCAGTTCTTC	CASSLYLSGEQFF
TRBD1	-	TRBV5-5	TRBJ1-5	TGTGCCAGCAGCTCCTTACGGGACAGAGGAGCGACGGAGGGAAATCAGCCCCAGCATTTT	CASSSLRDRGATEGNQPQHF
-	-	TRBV2	TRBJ1-6	TGTGCCAGCAGTGAAGGTCCGTCTAATTCACCCCTCCACTTT	CASSEGPSNSPLHF
-	-	TRBV19	TRBJ1-4	TGTGCCAGTAGTCGAGATAGGGGCCTAATTAATGAAAAACTGTTTTTT	CASSRDRGLINEKLFF
-	-	TRBV3-1/TRBV3-2	TRBJ1-3	TGTGCCAGCAGCCAGGCCTCTGGAAACACCATATATTTT	CASSQASGNTIYF
TRBD1	-	TRBV5-1	TRBJ1-1	TGCGCCAGCAGCCCAGGGGGTGCGAACACTGAAGCTTTCTTT	CASSPGGANTEAFF
TRBD2	-	TRBV5-4	TRBJ2-1	TGTGCCAGCAGCTCTGGACTAGCGGATTACAATGAGCAGTTCTTC	CASSSGLADYNEQFF
TRBD1	-	TRBV27	TRBJ1-1	TGTGCCAGCAGTTTATTTGCAGGGGGTCTTCCTGAAGCTTTCTTT	CASSLFAGGLPEAFF
-	-	TRBV27	TRBJ2-7	TGTGCCAGCAGTTTGCGACAGTCCTACGAGCAGTACTTC	CASSLRQSYEQYF
TRBD1	few	TRBV4-3	TRBJ2-7	TGCGCCAGCAGCTCGTCCGGGACAGGGGAATCCTACGAGCAGTACTTC	CASSSSGTGESYEQYF
-	-	TRBV29-1	TRBJ1-5	TGCAGCGTGGAGGACAGTGGACAGCCCCAGCATTTT	CSVEDSGQPQHF
TRBD1	-	TRBV7-2	TRBJ2-7	TGTGCCAGCAGCTTAGCGCTAGCTACCGGGACAGGCTACGAGCAGTACTTC	CASSLALATGTGYEQYF
-	-	TRBV4-1	TRBJ2-1	TGCGCCAGCAGCCAGTACAGTACAGCAGGGGAGCAGTTCTTC	CASSQYSTAGEQFF
TRBD1	-	TRBV18	TRBJ1-1	TGTGCCAGCTCACAACAGGGACAGGGGGACACTGAAGCTTTCTTT	CASSQQGQGDTEAFF